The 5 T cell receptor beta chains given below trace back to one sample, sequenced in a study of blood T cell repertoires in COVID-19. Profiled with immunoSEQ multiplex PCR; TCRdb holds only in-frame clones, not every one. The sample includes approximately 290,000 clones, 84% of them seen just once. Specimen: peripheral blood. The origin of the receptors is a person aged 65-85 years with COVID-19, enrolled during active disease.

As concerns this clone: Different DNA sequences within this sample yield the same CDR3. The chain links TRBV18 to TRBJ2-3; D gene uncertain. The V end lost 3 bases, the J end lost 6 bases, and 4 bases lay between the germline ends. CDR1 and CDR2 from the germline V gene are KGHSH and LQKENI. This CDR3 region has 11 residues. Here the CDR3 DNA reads TGTGCCAGCTCACCTTCTGATACGCAGTATTTT. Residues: CASSPSDTQYF.

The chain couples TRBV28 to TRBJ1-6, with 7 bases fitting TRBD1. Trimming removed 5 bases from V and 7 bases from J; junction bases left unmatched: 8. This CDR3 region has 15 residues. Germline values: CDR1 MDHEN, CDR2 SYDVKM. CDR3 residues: CASSAPTGNNSPLHF. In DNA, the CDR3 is TGTGCCAGCAGTGCCCCGACAGGGAACAATTCACCCCTCCACTTT.

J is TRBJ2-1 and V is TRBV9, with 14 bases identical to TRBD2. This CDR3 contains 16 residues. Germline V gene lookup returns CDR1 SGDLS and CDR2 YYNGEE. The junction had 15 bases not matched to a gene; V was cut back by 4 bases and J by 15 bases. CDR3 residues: CASSKHTMTSGGAAFF. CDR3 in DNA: TGTGCCAGCAGCAAGCATACGATGACTAGCGGGGGGGCTGCGTTCTTC.

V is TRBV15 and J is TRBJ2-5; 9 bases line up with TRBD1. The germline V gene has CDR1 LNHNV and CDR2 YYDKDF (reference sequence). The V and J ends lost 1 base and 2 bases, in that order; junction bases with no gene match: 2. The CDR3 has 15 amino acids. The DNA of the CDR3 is TGTGCCACCAGCAGAGGGGGACAGGGACAAGAGACCCAGTACTTC. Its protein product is CATSRGGQGQETQYF.

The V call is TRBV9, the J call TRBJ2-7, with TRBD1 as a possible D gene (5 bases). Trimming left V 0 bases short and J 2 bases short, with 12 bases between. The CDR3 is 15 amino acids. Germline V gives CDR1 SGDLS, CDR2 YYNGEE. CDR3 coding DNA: TGTGCCAGCAGCGTAGATGGGGCAATTACCTACGAGCAGTACTTC. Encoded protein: CASSVDGAITYEQYF.